The 32 T cell receptor beta chains reported below all come from one sample, sequenced in a study of blood T cell repertoires in COVID-19. Generated by immunoSEQ multiplex PCR, the TCRdb table keeps only in-frame clones and is missing some. The sample yields 450,000 to 500,000 clones, roughly 87% seen once. The sample was PBMCs or T cells enriched from blood (not recorded which). Source of these receptors: a woman aged 18-35 years who had recovered from COVID-19.

This clone was picked up one time. The J gene is TRBJ1-1, the V gene TRBV5-6, with 7 nucleotides matching TRBD1. Germline V gene lookup returns CDR1 SGHDT and CDR2 YYEEEE. The V segment lost 2 bases and the J segment 0 bases; nucleotides outside the gene matches: 4. The CDR3 loop spans 15 amino acids. The CDR3 sequence: CASSFNRGLNTEAFF. The DNA of the CDR3 is TGTGCCAGCAGCTTTAACAGGGGACTGAACACTGAAGCTTTCTTT.

This clone was seen just once. This chain joins TRBV18 and TRBJ2-7, with TRBD1 matching 10 bases. This CDR3 region has 15 residues. Trimming cost V 5 bases and J 3 bases; bases outside gene matches: 7. Germline V gene data show CDR1 as KGHSH and CDR2 as LQKENI. CDR3 coding DNA: TGTGCCAGCTCATCCCAGGGACAGGGGAGCTACGAGCAGTACTTC. Protein sequence: CASSSQGQGSYEQYF.

CDR3 DNA sequence: TGTGCCAGCAGTCTCCAGGGGGCGCGGGCTTTCTTT. Protein: CASSLQGARAFF. The chain uses TRBV12-3 or TRBV12-4 and TRBJ1-1; TRBD1 agrees at 8 bases. J gave up 11 bases and V 5 bases, and 7 bases lay outside the gene matches. The CDR3 runs 12 residues.

The gene calls are TRBV9 and TRBJ2-3, with 11 bases aligning to TRBD2. V dropped 2 bases and J dropped 5; count of bases not matched to a gene: 13. CDR1 SGDLS and CDR2 YYNGEE come from the germline V gene. This CDR3 contains 18 residues. This CDR3 is CASSVAALAGGQIDTQYF. CDR3 sequence (DNA): TGTGCCAGCAGCGTGGCTGCCTTAGCGGGGGGGCAAATAGATACGCAGTATTTT.

In regard to this clone: This sample also contains other DNA sequences that code for the same CDR3. The V gene is TRBV19, the J gene TRBJ1-1, with no clear D. The CDR3 is 13 residues long. Per germline, CDR1 LNHDA and CDR2 SQIVND (reference sequence). V lost 4 bases and J 2 bases, leaving 8 bases between the germline ends. CDR3 coding DNA: TGTGCCAGTAGTACGCGGGGAAACACTGAAGCTTTCTTT. The encoded protein is CASSTRGNTEAFF.

The rearrangement links TRBV5-8 to TRBJ2-5; D gene uncertain. Germline CDR1 is SGHTS and CDR2 is YDEGEE. V was pared by 1 base and J by 5 bases, with 6 bases between. This CDR3 is built from 12 residues. The CDR3 region is CASSLSRETQYF. CDR3 coding DNA: TGTGCCAGCAGCTTGAGCCGGGAGACCCAGTACTTC.

This sequence joins TRBV12-5 and TRBJ1-5; no clear D gene. CDR1 is LGHNT and CDR2 is FRNRAP in the germline V gene. This CDR3 region has 13 residues. The V gene lost 6 bases and the J gene lost 7 bases, with 13 bases spanning the gap. CDR3 residues: CASGIMGGQPQHF. CDR3 coding DNA: TGTGCTAGTGGGATTATGGGAGGGCAGCCCCAGCATTTT.

The V gene is TRBV6-5, the J gene TRBJ1-2; no firm D call. Germline V gene sequence: CDR1 MNHEY, CDR2 SVGAGI. The ends were cut back, 6 bases at V and 8 bases at J, with 16 bases in the middle. This CDR3 has 13 amino acids. This CDR3 is CASRPTAGGGYTF. DNA of the CDR3: TGTGCCAGCAGGCCGACGGCCGGAGGGGGCTACACCTTC.

V and J are TRBV19 and TRBJ1-2; TRBD1 agrees at 12 bases. CDR3 length equals 15 residues. CDR1 and CDR2 (germline): LNHDA, SQIVND (reference sequence). J gave up 5 bases and V 5 bases, and 6 bases lay outside the gene matches. CDR3 residues: CASSAPGQGAYGYTF. The CDR3 nucleotides read TGTGCCAGTAGTGCCCCGGGACAGGGGGCGTATGGCTACACCTTC.

V is TRBV19 and J is TRBJ1-2; 8 bases are shared with TRBD1. Germline CDR1 LNHDA, CDR2 SQIVND (reference sequence). The CDR3 contains 14 residues. The ends lost 6 bases at V and 8 bases at J; junction bases unmatched: 11. The CDR3 loop reads CASRRDAGGAGYTF. In DNA, the CDR3 is TGTGCCAGTAGGCGGGATGCAGGGGGCGCGGGCTACACCTTC.

This chain's CDR3 is CASSRTISNQPQHF. In DNA, the CDR3 is TGTGCCAGCAGCCGGACTATTAGCAATCAGCCCCAGCATTTT. The V gene is TRBV6-2 or TRBV6-3, the J gene TRBJ1-5; no definite D call. V lost 6 bases, J lost 0 bases, and 9 bases lay in between. This CDR3 contains 14 residues. Germline CDR1 MNHEY, CDR2 SVGEGT.

The gene calls are TRBV2 and TRBJ2-1; 9 nucleotides match TRBD2. Germline trimming cut 3 bases from V and 5 bases from J; bases unmatched to any gene: 5. CDR3 size: 15 residues. The germline gives CDR1 SNHLY, CDR2 FYNNEI. The CDR3 here is CASSESRLADNEQFF. The CDR3 DNA follows: TGTGCCAGCAGTGAGTCCCGACTAGCGGACAATGAGCAGTTCTTC.

The chain is built from TRBV5-8 and TRBJ1-4; TRBD1 is a possible D gene (6 bases). Trimming pared 9 bases from V and 8 bases from J, leaving 14 bases between. CDR1 is SGHTS, CDR2 YDEGEE, per germline. The CDR3 sequence is 12 residues long. The CDR3 coding sequence is TGTGCCACCACAGGGATAGGAGAAAAACTGTTTTTT. Translated: CATTGIGEKLFF.

The chain combines TRBV18 with TRBJ2-3; D is possibly TRBD1 (5 bases). Between the trimmed V and J ends, which lost 6 bases and 2 bases, there was a span of 9 bases. This CDR3 has 13 residues. Germline CDR1 is KGHSH and CDR2 is LQKENI. CDR3 protein: CASSTDPTDTQYF. Here the CDR3 DNA reads TGTGCCAGCTCGACAGACCCCACAGATACGCAGTATTTT.

This sequence joins TRBV5-4 and TRBJ2-1; 9 nucleotides agree with TRBD1. Germline CDR1 and CDR2: SGHNT and YYREEE (reference sequence). J was trimmed by 4 bases and V by 4 bases; bases with no gene match: 6. The CDR3 length is 15 residues. The CDR3 DNA sequence: TGTGCCAGCAGCACGTCCGGGACAGGGTACAATGAGCAGTTCTTC. Translation gives CASSTSGTGYNEQFF.

J is TRBJ2-7 and V is TRBV21-1; no DNA check was done on the table's D call, TRBD2. TRBV21-1 corresponds to a pseudogene. This CDR3 comprises 12 residues. The DNA of the CDR3 is TGTGCCAGCAAAGTCGAGTTCTGCGAGCAGTACTTC. Translated, it gives CASKVEFCEQYF.

The chain links TRBV10-2 to TRBJ1-1; D may be TRBD1 (6 bases). V lost 7 bases to trimming and J lost 2 bases, with 20 bases between them. Germline CDR1 and CDR2: WSHSY and SAAADI. This CDR3 is built from 16 residues. The chain's CDR3 is CASTRSTAQGNTEAFF. CDR3 bases: TGCGCCAGCACACGAAGTACAGCACAGGGTAACACTGAAGCTTTCTTT.

The chain links TRBV19 to TRBJ1-2; 9 nucleotides line up with TRBD1. After removal of 2 bases from V and 4 bases from J, the junction contained 14 bases not matched to a gene. This CDR3 has 18 amino acids. Germline CDR1 and CDR2: LNHDA and SQIVND (reference sequence). CDR3 sequence reads: CASSILRTGDNYFYGYTF. CDR3 sequence (DNA): TGTGCCAGTAGTATACTTCGGACAGGGGATAACTACTTCTATGGCTACACCTTC.

The chain links TRBV5-4 to TRBJ2-5; TRBD2 matches 10 bases. Germline values: CDR1 SGHNT, CDR2 YYREEE (reference sequence). The CDR3 is 14 residues long. The V gene end was trimmed by 3 bases and the J gene end by 7 bases; junction bases not matched to a gene: 6. The CDR3 DNA sequence: TGTGCCAGCAGCTCGGGACTAGCGTTGGGGACCCAGTACTTC. Translating it yields CASSSGLALGTQYF.

This clone was detected only once. This chain uses TRBV12-3 or TRBV12-4 with TRBJ1-2, with D possibly TRBD1 on 5 matching bases. Trimming stripped 3 bases from V and 7 bases from J, with 12 bases between. The CDR3 length is 13 residues. The CDR3 DNA reads as TGTGCCAGCAGTTTGGGCAGGGTAGTTGGCTACACCTTC. As protein: CASSLGRVVGYTF.

The rearrangement links TRBV23-1 to TRBJ2-5; the match to TRBD2 covers 7 bases. TRBV23-1 is treated as an ORF (open reading frame) with a function not yet certain. The CDR3 sequence is 14 residues long. V shed 10 bases, J shed 3 bases, and the junction held 11 bases outside the gene matches. The CDR3 sequence: CATRHPAGEETQYF. In nucleotides, the CDR3 is TGCGCCACCCGTCATCCCGCGGGAGAAGAGACCCAGTACTTC.

The CDR3 coding sequence is TGTGCCAGCAGCCCCTATTCGTTATCCGGGACAGGGACTGGAAACACCATATATTTT. It is translated as CASSPYSLSGTGTGNTIYF. V gene TRBV7-2 combines with J gene TRBJ1-3, with 9 positions matching TRBD1. Germline CDR1 SGHTA, CDR2 FQGNSA. There are 19 residues in the CDR3. V trimming: 5 bases; J trimming: 2 bases; junction bases outside the gene matches: 16.

This clone was found a few times. The J gene is TRBJ2-2, the V gene TRBV19; unclear D gene. Trimming left V 3 bases short and J 6 bases short, with 20 bases between. The germline V gene has CDR1 LNHDA and CDR2 SQIVND (reference sequence). CDR3 length: 17 residues. CDR3 sequence: CASSIGYGYLEAGELFF. The DNA of the CDR3 is TGTGCCAGTAGTATTGGGTACGGATACCTTGAGGCCGGGGAGCTGTTTTTT.

This chain connects TRBV11-2 to TRBJ2-7; 7 nucleotides line up with TRBD1. Per the germline V gene, CDR1 is SGHAT and CDR2 is FQNNGV. The CDR3 covers 16 residues. The V and J ends lost 5 bases and 1 base, in that order; junction bases with no gene match: 11. The CDR3, as DNA: TGTGCCAGCAGCCGCATTGGGGCAGGGGGTTCCTACGAGCAGTACTTC. This gives the protein CASSRIGAGGSYEQYF.

The chain uses TRBV19 and TRBJ1-1; no definite D call. V lost 7 bases and J lost 4, with 13 bases in between. CDR3 length: 13 residues. In germline, CDR1 is LNHDA, CDR2 SQIVND (reference sequence). CDR3 loop: CASTTVRGTEAFF. The CDR3 DNA follows: TGTGCCAGTACCACTGTCCGAGGCACTGAAGCTTTCTTT. Looking up the rest from reference TRBV19 and TRBJ1-1 gives the full variable domain: DGGITQSPKYLFRKEGQNVTLSCEQNLNHDAMYWYRQDPGQGLRLIYYSQIVNDFQKGDIAEGYSVSREKKESFPLTVTSAQKNPTAFYLCASTTVRGTEAFFGQGTRLTVV.

J is TRBJ2-7 and V is TRBV21-1; the table's D gene call, TRBD1, was not cross checked with the DNA. TRBV21-1 is noted as a pseudogene. The CDR3 sequence is 14 residues long. In DNA, the CDR3 is TGTGCCAGCGTCCCGGGACAGAGCTCCTACGAGCAGTACTTC. The encoded protein is CASVPGQSSYEQYF.

The chain joins TRBV15 to TRBJ2-1; perhaps TRBD2 as D (6 bases). The CDR3 is made up of 15 amino acids. Trimming removed 3 bases from V and 5 bases from J, with 14 bases in between. Germline V gene lookup returns CDR1 LNHNV and CDR2 YYDKDF (reference sequence). Here the CDR3 reads CATSRQWGDDNEQFF. The CDR3 DNA sequence: TGTGCCACCAGCAGGCAGTGGGGGGACGACAATGAGCAGTTCTTC.

The genes are TRBV11-2 and TRBJ2-7; tentatively, D is TRBD1 (5 bases). The germline V gene encodes CDR1 SGHAT and CDR2 FQNNGV. Trimming took off 5 bases at V and 9 bases at J, with 14 bases between the two ends. The CDR3 runs to 12 residues. CDR3 protein: CASSRPSQGQYF. The CDR3 bases are TGTGCCAGCAGCCGGCCCTCCCAGGGGCAGTACTTC.

V and J are TRBV6-5 and TRBJ2-7; 10 bases line up with TRBD2. The J segment lost 3 bases and the V segment lost 5 bases, leaving 7 bases of the junction unmatched. Germline values: CDR1 MNHEY, CDR2 SVGAGI. The CDR3 covers 15 residues. CDR3 residues: CASSPLAGAFYEQYF. For the CDR3, the DNA is TGTGCCAGCAGTCCTCTAGCGGGGGCCTTCTACGAGCAGTACTTC.

The chain links TRBV27 to TRBJ1-2; weak D call: TRBD1 (6 bases). Trimming removed 5 bases from V and 4 bases from J, with 17 bases in between. Germline CDR1 is MNHEY and CDR2 is SMNVEV (reference sequence). The CDR3 sequence is 15 residues long. This chain's CDR3 is CASSPTLGQFYGYTF. The CDR3 region has the DNA TGTGCCAGCAGTCCCACACTCGGACAGTTCTATGGCTACACCTTC.

V is TRBV20-1 and J is TRBJ1-3; a weak D match, TRBD1 (6 bases). The CDR3 consists of 11 residues. The germline V and J ends were trimmed by 7 bases and 5 bases, with 9 bases remaining between them. From germline, CDR1 is DFQATT and CDR2 SNEGSKA (reference sequence). Written as DNA, the CDR3 is TGCAGTGTTCAGGGGCGAAACACCATATATTTT. Its translation is CSVQGRNTIYF.

The chain has TRBV6-5 and TRBJ2-5, with TRBD2 as a possible D gene (6 bases). Trimming removed 8 bases at V and 7 bases at J, with 20 bases between. Germline V lookup: CDR1 MNHEY, CDR2 SVGAGI. CDR3 length equals 14 residues. CDR3 coding DNA: TGTGCCAGCCTCCAATCCCGGGGGATGGGGACCCAGTACTTC. Amino acids: CASLQSRGMGTQYF.